Shown below are 25 T cell receptor beta chains from a single sample sequenced in a study of blood T cell repertoires in COVID-19. Libraries were prepared by immunoSEQ multiplex PCR; TCRdb keeps only in-frame clonotypes and omits some of them. The table shows about 300,000 clones, with roughly 89% occurring only once. Sequencing was performed on PBMCs or T cells enriched from blood (not recorded which). Every receptor here comes from a woman aged 18-30 years with acute COVID-19.

V gene TRBV19 combines with J gene TRBJ1-6, with no clear D. Trimming shortened V by 5 bases and J by 3 bases, and 8 bases separated the two germline ends. This CDR3 is 14 amino acids long. Germline V gives CDR1 LNHDA, CDR2 SQIVND (reference sequence). CDR3 in DNA: TGTGCCAGTAGTGCGAGAAGCTATAATTCACCCCTCCACTTT. This encodes CASSARSYNSPLHF.

The chain has TRBV27 and TRBJ2-7; D is undetermined. This CDR3 has 11 amino acids. CDR1 and CDR2 (germline): MNHEY, SMNVEV (reference sequence). Trimming stripped 1 base from V and 6 bases from J, with 4 bases between. The CDR3 DNA sequence: TGTGCCAGCAGTTTATTCAGCGAGCAGTACTTC. This gives the protein CASSLFSEQYF.

This chain links TRBV27 with TRBJ2-7; the match to TRBD1 covers 8 bases. Looked up from germline, CDR1 is MNHEY and CDR2 is SMNVEV (reference sequence). The junction had 13 bases not matched to a gene; V was cut back by 2 bases and J by 4 bases. The CDR3 extends over 17 amino acids. CDR3 in amino acids: CASSLGSPRTGMYEQYF. The CDR3 coding sequence is TGTGCCAGCAGTTTAGGGTCCCCTCGGACAGGGATGTACGAGCAGTACTTC.

V usage is TRBV7-3 and J usage is TRBJ2-2, with 13 nucleotides matching TRBD2. J lost 0 bases, V lost 1 base, and 2 bases had no gene match. Germline V gene lookup returns CDR1 SGHTA and CDR2 FQGTGA. This CDR3 has 18 amino acids. The CDR3 DNA is TGTGCCAGCAGCTTAAGACTAGCGGGAGGACCGAACACCGGGGAGCTGTTTTTT. It translates to CASSLRLAGGPNTGELFF.

This chain links TRBV28 with TRBJ2-7; TRBD2 aligns across 7 bases. After removal of 1 base from V and 3 bases from J, the junction contained 3 bases not matched to a gene. CDR1 MDHEN and CDR2 SYDVKM come from the germline V gene. CDR3 length equals 14 residues. The CDR3: CASSLSGLIYEQYF. CDR3 nucleotide sequence: TGTGCCAGCAGTTTATCGGGACTAATCTACGAGCAGTACTTC.

The count of this clone is one. The chain recombines TRBV5-1 with TRBJ1-1; D is possibly TRBD1 (5 bases). The CDR3 is 15 residues long. V was clipped by 0 bases and J by 1 base, with 10 bases between them. Germline V gives CDR1 SGHRS, CDR2 YFSETQ. The CDR3 coding sequence is TGCGCCAGCAGCTTGGAAGGCAGGGAGAACACTGAAGCTTTCTTT. This gives the protein CASSLEGRENTEAFF.

This chain uses TRBV6-4 with TRBJ1-2, with unresolved D. Germline CDR1 and CDR2: MRHNA and SNTAGT. Trimming pared 3 bases from V and 3 bases from J, leaving 11 bases between. This CDR3 spans 14 amino acids. CDR3: CASSDQFGDYGYTF. The CDR3 nucleotides read TGTGCCAGCAGTGATCAATTCGGGGACTATGGCTACACCTTC.

The chain is built from TRBV11-3 and TRBJ2-1; 7 bases line up with TRBD1. Trimming cost V 0 bases and J 8 bases; bases outside gene matches: 7. Germline V gene data show CDR1 as SGHNT and CDR2 as YENEEA. The CDR3 sequence is 15 residues long. The CDR3: CASSLDRAQGDEQFF. CDR3 nucleotide sequence: TGTGCCAGCAGCTTAGATAGGGCCCAGGGGGATGAGCAGTTCTTC.

A word on this clone: Other DNA sequences in this sample translate to the same CDR3. J is TRBJ1-1 and V is TRBV14; D remains ambiguous. Trimming removed 4 bases at V and 2 bases at J, with 8 bases between. The CDR3 runs to 13 residues. Germline assignment: CDR1 SGHDN and CDR2 FVKESK. The CDR3 DNA reads as TGTGCCAGCAGCCCGTTGAGAAACACTGAAGCTTTCTTT. Translation: CASSPLRNTEAFF. Variable domain in full (rest from reference TRBV14 and TRBJ1-1): EAGVTQFPSHSVIEKGQTVTLRCDPISGHDNLYWYRRVMGKEIKFLLHFVKESKQDESGMPNNRFLAERTGGTYSTLKVQPAELEDSGVYFCASSPLRNTEAFFGQGTRLTVV.

The J gene is TRBJ1-6, the V gene TRBV3-1 (or the pseudogene TRBV3-2), with D tentatively TRBD1 (6 bases). The CDR3 extends over 14 amino acids. Trimming removed 1 base at V and 5 bases at J, with 6 bases between. Germline lookup yields CDR1 LGHDT and CDR2 YNNKEL (reference sequence). The CDR3 loop reads CASSQGTDNSPLHF. The CDR3 region has the DNA TGTGCCAGCAGCCAAGGGACAGATAATTCACCCCTCCACTTT.

V usage is TRBV5-1 and J usage is TRBJ2-1; possible D gene TRBD2, 6 bases. This CDR3 comprises 16 residues. Germline loops: CDR1 SGHRS, CDR2 YFSETQ. V lost 3 bases, J lost 1 base, and 14 bases lay in between. CDR3 protein: CASSSLGGSSYNEQFF. CDR3 nucleotides: TGCGCCAGCAGCTCCCTAGGAGGGAGTTCCTACAATGAGCAGTTCTTC.

The chain couples TRBV2 to TRBJ1-5; TRBD1 aligns across 8 bases. The germline V gene has CDR1 SNHLY and CDR2 FYNNEI. J gave up 4 bases and V 5 bases, and 4 bases lay outside the gene matches. CDR3 size: 14 residues. CDR3 coding DNA: TGTGCCAGCAGTCGGACAGGGAAGAATCAGCCCCAGCATTTT. It translates to CASSRTGKNQPQHF.

The V and J genes are TRBV29-1 and TRBJ2-5; 10 positions agree with TRBD1. CDR1 is SQVTM and CDR2 is ANQGSEA in the germline V gene. The J segment lost 1 base and the V segment lost 7 bases, leaving 18 bases of the junction unmatched. The CDR3 runs 18 residues. The CDR3 DNA follows: TGCAGCGCCGCTGGGACAGGGGCCACTAGGGGATCCCAAGAGACCCAGTACTTC. Protein sequence: CSAAGTGATRGSQETQYF.

The chain links TRBV7-9 to TRBJ2-6; no firm D call. Germline lookup yields CDR1 SEHNR and CDR2 FQNEAQ (reference sequence). Trimming shortened V by 6 bases and J by 0 bases, and 9 bases separated the two germline ends. The CDR3 is 15 residues long. CDR3 sequence reads: CASRSIPSGANVLTF. DNA for the CDR3: TGTGCCAGCAGGTCAATCCCCTCTGGGGCCAACGTCCTGACTTTC. Combining the CDR3 with reference TRBV7-9 and TRBJ2-6 gives the whole variable domain DTGVSQNPRHKITKRGQNVTFRCDPISEHNRLYWYRQTLGQGPEFLTYFQNEAQLEKSRLLSDRFSAERPKGSFSTLEIQRTEQGDSAMYLCASRSIPSGANVLTFGAGSRLTVL.

This clone is a singleton in its sample. The chain couples TRBV29-1 to TRBJ1-5; the D gene is possibly TRBD1 (6 bases). Germline CDR1 is SQVTM and CDR2 is ANQGSEA. The CDR3 runs 11 residues. The ends were cut back, 6 bases at V and 12 bases at J, with 15 bases in the middle. This CDR3 reads CSVTQGRGQHF. The CDR3, as DNA: TGCAGCGTAACCCAGGGGAGAGGCCAGCATTTT.

This clone showed up just once. The chain has TRBV28 and TRBJ2-7; D call uncertain. V lost 1 base and J 1 base, leaving 8 bases between the germline ends. The germline V gene encodes CDR1 MDHEN and CDR2 SYDVKM. The CDR3 is 14 amino acids. CDR3 bases: TGTGCCAGCAGTTTATTTGGCCCGTCCTACGAGCAGTACTTC. Protein sequence: CASSLFGPSYEQYF.

The chain is built from TRBV3-1 (or the pseudogene TRBV3-2) and TRBJ1-1; D gene unclear. Per the germline V gene, CDR1 is LGHDT and CDR2 is YNNKEL (reference sequence). The germline V and J ends were trimmed by 0 bases and 1 base, with 12 bases remaining between them. CDR3 length equals 16 residues. This chain's CDR3 is CASSQDGSGGNTEAFF. In DNA form, the CDR3 reads TGTGCCAGCAGCCAAGATGGTTCAGGAGGGAACACTGAAGCTTTCTTT.

The rearrangement uses TRBV28 and TRBJ2-1, with D perhaps TRBD2 (6 bases). Germline V gene data show CDR1 as MDHEN and CDR2 as SYDVKM. Trimming stripped 6 bases from V and 12 bases from J, with 18 bases between. The CDR3 sequence is 13 residues long. The CDR3 reads CASRVSDSGLQFF. CDR3 nucleotides: TGTGCCAGCAGGGTGTCAGATAGCGGTCTGCAGTTCTTC.

J is TRBJ2-7 and V is TRBV19, with TRBD1 as a possible D gene (5 bases). Per the germline V gene, CDR1 is LNHDA and CDR2 is SQIVND (reference sequence). V was cut by 3 bases and J by 0 bases, with 12 bases left in between. The CDR3 has 15 residues. The CDR3 nucleotides are TGTGCCAGTAGTATGTCAGGGTGGAGCTCCTACGAGCAGTACTTC. It encodes CASSMSGWSSYEQYF.

This clone has a handful of counts. The CDR3 loop is CASSPTGGIGWGYTF. CDR3 sequence (DNA): TGTGCCAGCAGTCCCACAGGGGGCATAGGCTGGGGCTACACCTTC. This chain uses TRBV7-9 with TRBJ1-2; 9 positions agree with TRBD1. The J segment lost 8 bases and the V segment lost 6 bases, leaving 13 bases of the junction unmatched. The CDR3 loop spans 15 amino acids. CDR1 is SEHNR and CDR2 is FQNEAQ in the germline V gene (reference sequence). Using reference TRBV7-9 and TRBJ1-2 for the parts outside the CDR3, the full variable domain is DTGVSQNPRHKITKRGQNVTFRCDPISEHNRLYWYRQTLGQGPEFLTYFQNEAQLEKSRLLSDRFSAERPKGSFSTLEIQRTEQGDSAMYLCASSPTGGIGWGYTFGSGTRLTVV.

This chain joins TRBV6-5 and TRBJ1-1, with D perhaps matching TRBD1 (5 bases). V was pared by 7 bases and J by 7 bases, with 16 bases between. The CDR3 sequence is 13 residues long. From germline, CDR1 is MNHEY and CDR2 SVGAGI. DNA of the CDR3: TGTGCCAGCAAAGACAGCTATCCTATTGAAGCTTTCTTT. This codes for CASKDSYPIEAFF.

This clone was found once. The gene calls are TRBV7-2 and TRBJ2-2; 7 positions match TRBD2. The germline V gene encodes CDR1 SGHTA and CDR2 FQGNSA. There are 16 residues in the CDR3. V dropped 3 bases and J dropped 4; count of bases not matched to a gene: 8. CDR3 loop: CASSFNSGLTTGELFF. CDR3 in DNA: TGTGCCAGCAGCTTCAATAGCGGGCTAACCACCGGGGAGCTGTTTTTT.

The chain uses TRBV10-3 and TRBJ2-2, with D perhaps TRBD1 (6 bases). The length of the CDR3 is 16 residues. The germline CDR1 and CDR2 sequences are ENHRY and SYGVKD. Trimming took 2 bases from V and 0 from J, leaving 10 bases between them. The CDR3 region has the DNA TGTGCCATCAGTGAGGGACAGAAGACGAACACCGGGGAGCTGTTTTTT. It is translated as CAISEGQKTNTGELFF.

The chain has TRBV7-9 and TRBJ2-5; D is uncertain. The CDR3 spans 14 residues. CDR1 is SEHNR and CDR2 is FQNEAQ in the germline V gene (reference sequence). The V end was cut by 2 bases, the J end by 1 base, with 8 bases between. The CDR3 protein is CASSLYSLQETQYF. For the CDR3, the DNA is TGTGCCAGCAGCTTATACAGCCTCCAAGAGACCCAGTACTTC.

This chain connects TRBV6-5 to TRBJ2-2; D is unresolved. CDR1 is MNHEY, CDR2 SVGAGI, per germline. This CDR3 comprises 15 residues. The V end was cut by 6 bases, the J end by 0 bases, with 11 bases between. DNA of the CDR3: TGTGCCAGCAGGTCCCCCGTCCCGAACACCGGGGAGCTGTTTTTT. It encodes CASRSPVPNTGELFF.